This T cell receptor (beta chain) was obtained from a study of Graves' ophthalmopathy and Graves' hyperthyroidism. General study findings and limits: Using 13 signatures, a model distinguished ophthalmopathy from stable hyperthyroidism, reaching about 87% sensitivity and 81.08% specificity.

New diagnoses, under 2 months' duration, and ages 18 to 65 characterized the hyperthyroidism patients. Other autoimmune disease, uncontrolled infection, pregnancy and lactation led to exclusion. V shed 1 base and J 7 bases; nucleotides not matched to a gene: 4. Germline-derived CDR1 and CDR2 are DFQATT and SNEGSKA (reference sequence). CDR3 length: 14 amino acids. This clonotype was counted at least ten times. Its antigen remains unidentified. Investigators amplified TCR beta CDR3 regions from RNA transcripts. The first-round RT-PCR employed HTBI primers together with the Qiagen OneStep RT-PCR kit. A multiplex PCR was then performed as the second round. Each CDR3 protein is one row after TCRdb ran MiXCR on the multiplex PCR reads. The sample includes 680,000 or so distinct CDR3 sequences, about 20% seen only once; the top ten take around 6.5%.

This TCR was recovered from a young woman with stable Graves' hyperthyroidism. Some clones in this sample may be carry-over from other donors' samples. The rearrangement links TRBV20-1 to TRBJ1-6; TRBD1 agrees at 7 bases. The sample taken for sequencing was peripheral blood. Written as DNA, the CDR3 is TGCAGTGCTAGAGGACAGGGCGGGAATTCACCCCTCCACTTT. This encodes CSARGQGGNSPLHF.